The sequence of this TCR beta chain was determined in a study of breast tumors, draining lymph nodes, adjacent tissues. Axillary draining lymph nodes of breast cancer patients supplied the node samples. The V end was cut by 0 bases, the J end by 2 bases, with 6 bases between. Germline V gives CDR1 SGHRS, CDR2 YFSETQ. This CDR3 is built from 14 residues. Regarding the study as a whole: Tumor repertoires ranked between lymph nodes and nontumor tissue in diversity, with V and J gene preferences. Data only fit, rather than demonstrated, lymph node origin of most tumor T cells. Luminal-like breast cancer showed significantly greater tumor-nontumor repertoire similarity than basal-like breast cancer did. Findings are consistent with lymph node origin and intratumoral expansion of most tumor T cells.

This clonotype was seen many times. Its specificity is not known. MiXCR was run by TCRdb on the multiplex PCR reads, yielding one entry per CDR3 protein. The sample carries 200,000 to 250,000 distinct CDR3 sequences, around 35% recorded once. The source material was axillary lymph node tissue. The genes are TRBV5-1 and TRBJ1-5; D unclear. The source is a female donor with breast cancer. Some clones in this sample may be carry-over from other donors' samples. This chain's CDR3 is CASSLDGGNQPQHF. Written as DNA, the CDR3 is TGCGCCAGCAGCTTGGATGGTGGCAATCAGCCCCAGCATTTT.